These 21 T cell receptor beta chains were sequenced from one sample in a study of regulatory T cells in long-lasting Graves disease. Arm-PCR of CDR3 regions and iRepertoire HTBI primers were used to build TCR beta libraries. TCRdb re-called the multiplex PCR reads through MiXCR, storing one row per CDR3 protein. The table includes roughly 420,000 distinct CDR3 sequences, around 15% detected once. Time point reported: newly diagnosed GD, antithyroid drugs for less than 3 months. With RNA extracted from PBMCs as input, the TCR library was made. The same specimen was also included in a second study, on T cells in Graves' hyperthyroidism and ophthalmopathy.

Here the sequenced sample was peripheral blood mononuclear cells (PBMCs), taken at new diagnosis, from a patient treated with antithyroid drugs. The receptors shown here come from a woman between 45 and 60 years old with Graves disease.

This clonotype was counted many times. The rearrangement joins TRBV6-1 to TRBJ2-7; no definite D call. Trimming took 4 bases from V and 0 from J, leaving 10 bases between them. Per the germline V gene, CDR1 is MNHNS and CDR2 is SASEGT. The CDR3 is 14 amino acids. This chain's CDR3 is CASSGDGVSYEQYF. The DNA of the CDR3 is TGTGCCAGCAGTGGGGATGGCGTCTCCTACGAGCAGTACTTC.

This rearrangement joins TRBV2 to TRBJ2-2; no clear D gene. V shed 4 bases and J shed 3 bases, with 12 bases lying between them. CDR3 length: 15 amino acids. CDR1 SNHLY and CDR2 FYNNEI come from the germline V gene. CDR3 bases: TGTGCCAGCAGTGGCAGAATTGACTACACCGGGGAGCTGTTTTTT. Translation: CASSGRIDYTGELFF.

In regard to this clonotype: Given a much more abundant clone one base away, this may be a read error. The CDR3 DNA reads TGTGCCAGCAGCTTGGGTGACGGAAAGGCCTACGAGCAGTACTTC. Protein: CASSLGDGKAYEQYF. The J gene is TRBJ2-7, the V gene TRBV5-5; D not resolved. Germline CDR1 is SGHKS and CDR2 is YYEKEE (reference sequence). V was trimmed by 0 bases and J by 2 bases, leaving 12 bases between them. The CDR3 is 15 residues long. Together with reference TRBV5-5 and TRBJ2-7, the CDR3 gives the full variable domain: DAGVTQSPTHLIKTRGQQVTLRCSPISGHKSVSWYQQVLGQGPQFIFQYYEKEERGRGNFPDRFSARQFPNYSSELNVNALLLGDSALYLCASSLGDGKAYEQYFGPGTRLTVT.

This clonotype occurred many times. The V call is TRBV2, the J call TRBJ1-1, with D uncertain. Trimming stripped 2 bases from V and 6 bases from J, with 7 bases between. In germline, CDR1 is SNHLY, CDR2 FYNNEI. This CDR3 spans 12 amino acids. CDR3: CASSEINAEAFF. The CDR3, as DNA: TGTGCCAGCAGTGAAATTAACGCTGAAGCTTTCTTT.

This clonotype was seen many times. V usage is TRBV12-3 or TRBV12-4 and J usage is TRBJ1-5, with a weak D call TRBD1 (5 bases). This CDR3 spans 16 amino acids. Trimming pared 4 bases from V and 5 bases from J, leaving 18 bases between. CDR3 in amino acids: CASSSPLAGGDQPQHF. The CDR3 nucleotides are TGTGCCAGCAGTTCGCCCTTAGCGGGAGGGGATCAGCCCCAGCATTTT.

J is TRBJ2-1 and V is TRBV4-1, with TRBD2 matching over 9 bases. With V trimmed by 4 bases and J by 2 bases, 6 bases remained unmatched. Germline V gene sequence: CDR1 MGHRA, CDR2 YSYEKL. The CDR3 runs to 16 residues. DNA of the CDR3: TGCGCCAGCAGCCGGACAGCGGGAGGCGCCTACAATGAGCAGTTCTTC. Residues: CASSRTAGGAYNEQFF.

This clonotype came up many times. This rearrangement joins TRBV20-1 to TRBJ2-1; TRBD1 is a possible D gene (6 bases). CDR3 length: 15 residues. The germline V gene has CDR1 DFQATT and CDR2 SNEGSKA (reference sequence). V lost 3 bases and J lost 8, with 20 bases in between. The CDR3 DNA reads TGCAGTGCTAGTGCCCGACAGGTCATGTTGGATGAGCAGTTCTTC. It codes for CSASARQVMLDEQFF.

There are many counts of this clonotype. The chain employs TRBV7-2 and TRBJ2-3; D is uncertain. V was pared by 0 bases and J by 0 bases, with 10 bases between. Germline V gene lookup returns CDR1 SGHTA and CDR2 FQGNSA. This CDR3 comprises 16 residues. CDR3: CASSLAGLTSTDTQYF. The DNA for the CDR3 is TGTGCCAGCAGCTTAGCGGGGTTGACTAGCACAGATACGCAGTATTTT. The full variable domain, with the rest looked up from reference TRBV7-2 and TRBJ2-3, is GAGVSQSPSNKVTEKGKDVELRCDPISGHTALYWYRQSLGQGLEFLIYFQGNSAPDKSGLPSDRFSAERTGGSVSTLTIQRTQQEDSAVYLCASSLAGLTSTDTQYFGPGTRLTVL.

This clonotype was observed many times. V gene TRBV3-1 combines with J gene TRBJ2-3; 8 bases agree with TRBD2. Germline V CDR1 and CDR2: LGHDT, YNNKEL (reference sequence). V was clipped by 1 base and J by 5 bases; unmatched bases: 8. This CDR3 is built from 16 residues. In nucleotides, the CDR3 is TGTGCCAGCAGCCAAGGACGGACGGGAGGGGTAGATACGCAGTATTTT. It codes for CASSQGRTGGVDTQYF.

This clonotype was counted at least ten times. The chain is built from TRBV5-5 and TRBJ2-5; 9 nucleotides agree with TRBD1. The junction had 12 bases not matched to a gene; V was cut back by 2 bases and J by 4 bases. CDR1 and CDR2 (germline): SGHKS, YYEKEE (reference sequence). The CDR3 is 17 residues long. CDR3 nucleotides: TGTGCCAGCAGCTTCCTTACCGGGACAGGGAAAGGAGAGACCCAGTACTTC. It specifies CASSFLTGTGKGETQYF. Filled out from reference TRBV5-5 and TRBJ2-5, the complete variable domain reads DAGVTQSPTHLIKTRGQQVTLRCSPISGHKSVSWYQQVLGQGPQFIFQYYEKEERGRGNFPDRFSARQFPNYSSELNVNALLLGDSALYLCASSFLTGTGKGETQYFGPGTRLLVL.

The chain links TRBV20-1 to TRBJ2-1; 12 bases agree with TRBD1. Per germline, CDR1 DFQATT and CDR2 SNEGSKA (reference sequence). This CDR3 comprises 13 residues. After removal of 5 bases from V and 8 bases from J, the junction contained 4 bases not matched to a gene. The CDR3 reads CSAGGQGAYEQFF. In DNA form, the CDR3 reads TGCAGTGCTGGGGGACAGGGGGCATATGAGCAGTTCTTC.

This clonotype was recorded at least ten times. The chain is built from TRBV12-3 or TRBV12-4 and TRBJ1-1; D unresolved. The V gene lost 3 bases and the J gene lost 0 bases, with 14 bases spanning the gap. The CDR3 has 16 amino acids. The chain's CDR3 is CASSFGQAYMNTEAFF. CDR3 nucleotides: TGTGCCAGCAGTTTTGGGCAGGCCTACATGAACACTGAAGCTTTCTTT.

The sample holds a few counts of this clonotype. The genes are TRBV7-6 and TRBJ2-3; perhaps D is TRBD1 or TRBD2 (5 bases each). V lost 5 bases and J 1 base, leaving 19 bases between the germline ends. The CDR3 has 17 amino acids. The germline V gene encodes CDR1 SGHVS and CDR2 FNYEAQ. In DNA form, the CDR3 reads TGTGCCAGCAGCATCGGGGCGCCATCGGAGGGCACAGATACGCAGTATTTT. Protein product: CASSIGAPSEGTDTQYF.

This clonotype was seen many times. The rearrangement joins TRBV7-9 to TRBJ2-7; D possibly corresponds to TRBD2 (6 bases). CDR1 is SEHNR, CDR2 FQNEAQ, per germline (reference sequence). Between the trimmed V and J ends, which lost 5 bases and 3 bases, there was a span of 17 bases. The CDR3 spans 15 residues. CDR3 DNA: TGTGCCAGCAGCATCGACAGTCGGAGGGACTACGAGCAGTACTTC. Translation: CASSIDSRRDYEQYF.

This clonotype was seen repeatedly, ten times or more. The CDR3 nucleotides read TGTGCCAGCAGCTTGAGGACTAGGTTTGGGGCAGATACGCAGTATTTT. It is translated as CASSLRTRFGADTQYF. V usage is TRBV11-2 and J usage is TRBJ2-3, with 7 bases fitting TRBD2. Germline CDR1 and CDR2: SGHAT and FQNNGV. J lost 4 bases, V lost 3 bases, and 10 bases had no gene match. This CDR3 region has 16 residues.

This sequence joins TRBV20-1 and TRBJ2-7; 7 positions match TRBD2. Germline V gene sequence: CDR1 DFQATT, CDR2 SNEGSKA (reference sequence). This CDR3 is 15 amino acids long. J gave up 0 bases and V 3 bases, and 8 bases lay outside the gene matches. CDR3 sequence (DNA): TGCAGTGCTAGCCCGGGACTAAGCATCTCCTACGAGCAGTACTTC. It codes for CSASPGLSISYEQYF.

This clonotype was seen repeatedly, ten times or more. This chain links TRBV4-1 with TRBJ2-7; 7 nucleotides line up with TRBD1. V was pared by 4 bases and J by 3 bases, with 6 bases of the junction left unmatched. The CDR3 extends over 14 amino acids. Germline CDR1 MGHRA, CDR2 YSYEKL. CDR3 coding DNA: TGCGCCAGCAGCCCGACAGGGTCGGGCTACGAGCAGTACTTC. As protein: CASSPTGSGYEQYF.

The chain couples TRBV7-2 to TRBJ2-1; 11 positions agree with TRBD2. From germline, CDR1 is SGHTA and CDR2 FQGNSA. The CDR3 is made up of 21 amino acids. Trimming at V came to 4 bases and at J to 1 base, leaving 18 bases not matched to a gene. The CDR3 reads CASSSPTRLAGSTGSYNEQFF. The DNA of the CDR3 is TGTGCCAGCAGCTCCCCCACAAGACTAGCGGGATCAACCGGGTCCTACAATGAGCAGTTCTTC.

V is TRBV20-1 and J is TRBJ1-5, with 7 bases matching TRBD1. CDR1 and CDR2 (germline): DFQATT, SNEGSKA (reference sequence). V dropped 5 bases and J dropped 2; count of bases not matched to a gene: 24. The CDR3 runs 20 residues. CDR3 sequence: CSASSCTGALNVLGNQPQHF. The CDR3 nucleotides are TGCAGTGCTTCCTCCTGCACAGGGGCGCTGAATGTGTTGGGCAATCAGCCCCAGCATTTT.

This chain joins TRBV7-3 and TRBJ1-1; no definite D call. Trimming left V 5 bases short and J 2 bases short, with 12 bases between. The CDR3 length is 14 residues. Germline-derived CDR1 and CDR2 are SGHTA and FQGTGA. CDR3 in amino acids: CASSPGLFNTEAFF. The CDR3 nucleotides read TGTGCCAGCAGCCCCGGACTTTTCAACACTGAAGCTTTCTTT.

With respect to this clonotype: The junction and the germline gene differ at one end; a read error may be behind it. The chain combines TRBV6-2 or TRBV6-3 with TRBJ2-2, with 8 nucleotides matching TRBD1. The CDR3 runs to 15 residues. Per the germline V gene, CDR1 is MNHEY and CDR2 is SVGEGT. Here the CDR3 reads CASRYSGGRTGELFF. CDR3 in DNA: TGTGCCAGCAGATACTCAGGGGGCAGAACCGGGGAGCTGTTTTTT.